Following are 29 T cell receptor beta chains from one sample sequenced in a study of T cell responses to AZD1222 COVID-19 vaccine. Assay: immunoSEQ multiplex PCR; the TCRdb copy retains only in-frame clones and omits some. Of over 95,000 clones in the sample, around 87% were seen once. This specimen consisted of peripheral blood, obtained on day 0 of AZD1222 vaccination. The receptors were sampled from an adult in good health.

This clone was recorded once. The chain carries TRBV11-2 and TRBJ1-3, with a tentative D call TRBD1 (6 bases). The CDR3 sequence is 17 residues long. Germline assignment: CDR1 SGHAT and CDR2 FQNNGV. V shed 1 base and J shed 0 bases, with 13 bases lying between them. DNA of the CDR3: TGTGCCAGCAGCTTAGGTTCCGGGGGCCACTCTGGAAACACCATATATTTT. Its protein is CASSLGSGGHSGNTIYF.

V and J are TRBV10-3 and TRBJ1-1, with 8 bases matching TRBD1. The CDR3 covers 14 residues. Germline values: CDR1 ENHRY, CDR2 SYGVKD. With V trimmed by 10 bases and J by 6 bases, 13 bases remained unmatched. The CDR3 nucleotides are TGTGCCAGCAAACACCCGACAGGGGCCTCTGAAGCTTTCTTT. Residues: CASKHPTGASEAFF.

The chain is built from TRBV28 and TRBJ2-7; D unresolved. The CDR3 covers 14 residues. Germline CDR1 and CDR2: MDHEN and SYDVKM. Deletions cut 7 bases from V and 3 bases from J, with 16 bases between. As DNA, the CDR3 is TGTGCCAGCACCGTCTATCTAGGGAACTACGAGCAGTACTTC. Protein: CASTVYLGNYEQYF. Together with reference TRBV28 and TRBJ2-7, the CDR3 gives the full variable domain: DVKVTQSSRYLVKRTGEKVFLECVQDMDHENMFWYRQDPGLGLRLIYFSYDVKMKEKGDIPEGYSVSREKKERFSLILESASTNQTSMYLCASTVYLGNYEQYFGPGTRLTVT.

The chain carries TRBV7-2 and TRBJ1-1; no clear D. This CDR3 comprises 15 residues. CDR1 is SGHTA and CDR2 is FQGNSA in the germline V gene. The V end lost 1 base, the J end lost 0 bases, and 9 bases lay between the germline ends. In DNA, the CDR3 is TGTGCCAGCAGCTTAGGTGCAGGACTGAACACTGAAGCTTTCTTT. Translated: CASSLGAGLNTEAFF.

V usage is TRBV10-3 and J usage is TRBJ1-1, with TRBD1 matching 11 bases. The ends lost 7 bases at V and 4 bases at J; junction bases unmatched: 8. CDR3 length: 15 amino acids. CDR1 is ENHRY, CDR2 SYGVKD, per germline. The CDR3 bases are TGTGCCATCACCTCATCCGGGACAGGGGGCACTGAAGCTTTCTTT. This gives the protein CAITSSGTGGTEAFF.

The table lists this clone with a few counts. V gene TRBV20-1 combines with J gene TRBJ1-5; D is uncertain. The CDR3 spans 14 residues. The germline V and J ends were trimmed by 3 bases and 0 bases, with 9 bases remaining between them. CDR1 and CDR2 (germline): DFQATT, SNEGSKA (reference sequence). Here the CDR3 DNA reads TGCAGTGCTAGTGTCTGGGGTAGCAATCAGCCCCAGCATTTT. This sequence encodes CSASVWGSNQPQHF.

This clone was picked up a small number of times. The CDR3 DNA is TGTGCCAGCACCGGCAGGACAGCTAACTATGGCTACACCTTC. It yields the protein CASTGRTANYGYTF. The genes are TRBV6-5 and TRBJ1-2, with D possibly matching TRBD1 (6 bases). The CDR3 has 14 residues. Germline V gives CDR1 MNHEY, CDR2 SVGAGI. The V end lost 7 bases, the J end lost 0 bases, and 12 bases lay between the germline ends.

J is TRBJ2-3 and V is TRBV5-1; no definite D call. The CDR3 spans 16 residues. Trimming cost V 0 bases and J 0 bases, with 11 bases left between them. The germline CDR1 and CDR2 sequences are SGHRS and YFSETQ. The CDR3 sequence: CASSLEQIDSTDTQYF. The CDR3 coding sequence is TGCGCCAGCAGCTTGGAGCAGATTGATAGCACAGATACGCAGTATTTT.

This clone has more than one count but fewer than ten. The chain couples TRBV12-3 or TRBV12-4 to TRBJ1-5, with D possibly TRBD1 on 5 matching bases. Deletions cut 7 bases from V and 7 bases from J, with 14 bases between. There are 13 residues in the CDR3. This chain's CDR3 is CASNPGGGQPQHF. CDR3 DNA: TGTGCCAGCAACCCCGGGGGGGGACAGCCCCAGCATTTT.

CDR3 nucleotide sequence: TGTGCCAGCAGCCAAGAATGGCTAGCGGGAGTTGTACCAAGTATGTACGAGCAGTACTTC. Its protein product is CASSQEWLAGVVPSMYEQYF. This chain links TRBV3-1 (or the pseudogene TRBV3-2) with TRBJ2-7, with 10 positions matching TRBD2. Per the germline V gene, CDR1 is LGHDT and CDR2 is YNNKEL (reference sequence). The CDR3 loop spans 20 amino acids. V lost 0 bases and J lost 4; bases outside the gene matches: 18.

There are a few counts of this clone. The chain employs TRBV2 and TRBJ2-7; unclear D gene. Per the germline V gene, CDR1 is SNHLY and CDR2 is FYNNEI. Trimming pared 3 bases from V and 5 bases from J, leaving 11 bases between. CDR3 length equals 13 residues. The CDR3 DNA follows: TGTGCCAGCAGTGATGAGTTGCAGGACGAGCAGTACTTC. Protein sequence: CASSDELQDEQYF.

The chain combines TRBV29-1 with TRBJ1-4; 10 nucleotides line up with TRBD1. The J segment lost 6 bases and the V segment lost 4 bases, leaving 2 bases of the junction unmatched. Germline V CDR1 and CDR2: SQVTM, ANQGSEA. This CDR3 contains 13 residues. This chain's CDR3 is CSVVTGGDEKLFF. CDR3 in DNA: TGCAGCGTTGTGACAGGGGGCGATGAAAAACTGTTTTTT.

This clone was recorded only once. The chain employs TRBV3-1 (or the pseudogene TRBV3-2) and TRBJ2-1; no clear D. The CDR3 sequence is 17 residues long. Germline lookup yields CDR1 LGHDT and CDR2 YNNKEL (reference sequence). Trimming left V 0 bases short and J 0 bases short, with 12 bases between. In DNA, the CDR3 is TGTGCCAGCAGCCAAGATCTCGGGCTCAGCTCCTACAATGAGCAGTTCTTC. Amino acid sequence: CASSQDLGLSSYNEQFF.

V usage is TRBV6-5 and J usage is TRBJ1-6; TRBD1 matches at 12 bases. The junction had 7 bases not matched to a gene; V was cut back by 4 bases and J by 9 bases. CDR1 is MNHEY, CDR2 SVGAGI, per germline. The CDR3 loop spans 16 amino acids. In DNA form, the CDR3 reads TGTGCCAGCAGTTCCGGGACAGGGGGCGAGTTTTCACCCCTCCACTTT. This gives the protein CASSSGTGGEFSPLHF.

This clone has just one count. The junction does not match germline at one end; this may be a read error. The chain combines TRBV7-9 with TRBJ1-4; TRBD1 matches 7 bases. The CDR3 is made up of 13 amino acids. Germline loops: CDR1 SEHNR, CDR2 FQNEAQ (reference sequence). CDR3 bases: TGTACCAGCAGCACAAGGACAGGTGAAAAACTGTTTTTT. Residues: CTSSTRTGEKLFF.

The chain has TRBV7-2 and TRBJ2-2; 7 bases match TRBD1. CDR3 length: 15 residues. CDR1 and CDR2 (germline): SGHTA, FQGNSA. V lost 4 bases to trimming and J lost 6 bases; unmatched junction nucleotides: 8. The CDR3 DNA reads as TGTGCCAGCAGCTCTTCGGGACAGTTGGCCGGGGAGCTGTTTTTT. Translating gives CASSSSGQLAGELFF.

The chain couples TRBV24-1 to TRBJ2-1; D could derive from TRBD1 or TRBD2 (5 bases each). V lost 4 bases and J 5 bases, leaving 14 bases between the germline ends. The CDR3 is 15 amino acids. Germline CDR1 is KGHDR and CDR2 is SFDVKD. The CDR3 DNA reads TGTGCCACCAGTGACAAGAGGGGTTGGGACAATGAGCAGTTCTTC. Its protein product is CATSDKRGWDNEQFF.

This clone was seen just once. The gene calls are TRBV3-1 (or the pseudogene TRBV3-2) and TRBJ2-7; 11 nucleotides match TRBD2. CDR3 size: 17 residues. V was pared by 1 base and J by 7 bases, with 12 bases of the junction left unmatched. Germline CDR1 and CDR2: LGHDT and YNNKEL (reference sequence). DNA for the CDR3: TGTGCCAGCAGCCAAGTAGGGACTAGCGGACCAGGGGGAGAGCAGTACTTC. Translated, it gives CASSQVGTSGPGGEQYF.

V gene TRBV9 combines with J gene TRBJ1-6; D is unresolved. The CDR3 has 14 amino acids. V was cut by 4 bases and J by 5 bases, with 10 bases left in between. CDR1 SGDLS and CDR2 YYNGEE come from the germline V gene. CDR3 loop: CASSPRLDNSPLHF. The CDR3 coding sequence is TGTGCCAGCAGCCCCCGACTGGATAATTCACCCCTCCACTTT.

This chain uses TRBV7-9 with TRBJ2-5, with D unresolved. This CDR3 has 11 amino acids. Trimming removed 7 bases from V and 3 bases from J, with 6 bases in between. The germline CDR1 and CDR2 sequences are SEHNR and FQNEAQ (reference sequence). CDR3 loop: CASKQEETQYF. The CDR3 DNA reads as TGTGCCAGCAAGCAAGAAGAGACCCAGTACTTC.

This clone appeared a few times. This sequence joins TRBV18 and TRBJ2-5, with TRBD1 matching 7 bases. CDR1 is KGHSH and CDR2 is LQKENI in the germline V gene. Trimming cost V 0 bases and J 9 bases; bases outside gene matches: 10. CDR3 length equals 15 residues. The CDR3 protein is CASSPPIGGPLAQYF. CDR3 nucleotides: TGTGCCAGCTCACCACCTATAGGGGGCCCGCTGGCCCAGTACTTC.

V usage is TRBV4-3 and J usage is TRBJ2-2; D gene ambiguous. This CDR3 contains 15 residues. The germline V gene has CDR1 LGHNA and CDR2 YSLEER. Between the trimmed V and J ends, which lost 0 bases and 7 bases, there was a span of 12 bases. CDR3 DNA: TGCGCCAGCAGCCAAGAATGGCAGTCCGGCGGGGAGCTGTTTTTT. Translation gives CASSQEWQSGGELFF.

This clone was seen a single time. CDR3 in amino acids: CASSGSSTGANLNYGYTF. As DNA, the CDR3 is TGCGCCAGCAGCGGGTCCTCGACAGGAGCAAACTTAAACTATGGCTACACCTTC. The chain is built from TRBV5-1 and TRBJ1-2, with D perhaps matching TRBD1 (6 bases). Germline lookup yields CDR1 SGHRS and CDR2 YFSETQ. V lost 4 bases and J 2 bases, leaving 24 bases between the germline ends. This CDR3 has 18 amino acids.

The chain has TRBV2 and TRBJ1-2, with D uncertain. V lost 7 bases and J 1 base, leaving 13 bases between the germline ends. This CDR3 has 14 amino acids. Germline CDR1 SNHLY, CDR2 FYNNEI. In nucleotides, the CDR3 is TGTGCCAGCATTCCGGGATTATATAACTATGGCTACACCTTC. This sequence encodes CASIPGLYNYGYTF. Looking up the rest from reference TRBV2 and TRBJ1-2 gives the full variable domain: EPEVTQTPSHQVTQMGQEVILRCVPISNHLYFYWYRQILGQKVEFLVSFYNNEISEKSEIFDDQFSVERPDGSNFTLKIRSTKLEDSAMYFCASIPGLYNYGYTFGSGTRLTVV.

The gene calls are TRBV7-2 and TRBJ2-3; D gene ambiguous. V was clipped by 2 bases and J by 5 bases, with 11 bases between them. The CDR3 runs 14 residues. Germline values: CDR1 SGHTA, CDR2 FQGNSA. The CDR3 region has the DNA TGTGCCAGCAGCTTAAGCCAACCAGGAGATACGCAGTATTTT. As protein: CASSLSQPGDTQYF.

This clone was seen only once. The chain joins TRBV5-1 to TRBJ2-1, with 8 positions matching TRBD1. Germline V CDR1 and CDR2: SGHRS, YFSETQ. The V segment lost 4 bases and the J segment 7 bases; nucleotides outside the gene matches: 10. There are 15 residues in the CDR3. This CDR3 reads CASSKGTGEDNEQFF. CDR3 in DNA: TGCGCCAGCAGCAAAGGGACAGGAGAAGATAATGAGCAGTTCTTC.

J is TRBJ2-2 and V is TRBV14; D uncertain. V shed 1 base and J shed 6 bases, with 15 bases lying between them. Germline CDR1 reads SGHDN; CDR2 reads FVKESK. The length of the CDR3 is 16 residues. CDR3 in amino acids: CASSQVGRIIPGELFF. As DNA, the CDR3 is TGTGCCAGCAGCCAAGTGGGCAGAATTATCCCCGGGGAGCTGTTTTTT.

The rearrangement links TRBV7-9 to TRBJ1-4; D is perhaps TRBD1 (6 bases). Germline loops: CDR1 SEHNR, CDR2 FQNEAQ (reference sequence). The CDR3 is made up of 15 amino acids. V was trimmed by 1 base and J by 5 bases, leaving 11 bases between them. The CDR3: CASSLVLGGNEKLFF. The DNA for the CDR3 is TGTGCCAGCAGCTTAGTCTTGGGGGGCAATGAAAAACTGTTTTTT.

In nucleotides, the CDR3 is TGTGCCAGCAGCCCGATAGCGGCGGGAGAGAGAACCGGGGAGCTGTTTTTT. Its protein product is CASSPIAAGERTGELFF. The V gene is TRBV7-2, the J gene TRBJ2-2; 7 bases are shared with TRBD2. Per germline, CDR1 SGHTA and CDR2 FQGNSA. CDR3 size: 17 residues. With V trimmed by 5 bases and J by 5 bases, 14 bases remained unmatched. The full variable domain, in which reference TRBV7-2 and TRBJ2-2 provide the parts outside the CDR3, is GAGVSQSPSNKVTEKGKDVELRCDPISGHTALYWYRQSLGQGLEFLIYFQGNSAPDKSGLPSDRFSAERTGGSVSTLTIQRTQQEDSAVYLCASSPIAAGERTGELFFGEGSRLTVL.